What follows are 25 T cell receptor beta chains derived from one specimen sequenced in a study of CD4 T cells in relation to SARS-CoV-2 and coronaviruses. CD4+ T cells from unexposed donors were obtained before the COVID-19 pandemic (2011-2018). Using immunoSEQ multiplex PCR, the repertoire was profiled, and TCRdb retains in-frame clones only, with some absent. Of about 64,000 clones in the sample, over 90% were seen once. The sample consisted of naive CD4+ T cells from PBMCs. Noted subset: naive CD4+ T cells isolated by negative enrichment. The receptors shown here come from a human donor in good health.

V and J are TRBV11-2 and TRBJ2-5; no clear D. Germline loops: CDR1 SGHAT, CDR2 FQNNGV. The CDR3 totals 16 residues. Trimming cost V 1 base and J 4 bases, with 16 bases left between them. DNA for the CDR3: TGTGCCAGCAGCTTAGCCGGGCCCCTCAAGATAGAGACCCAGTACTTC. Its protein product is CASSLAGPLKIETQYF.

This sequence joins TRBV3-1 (or the pseudogene TRBV3-2) and TRBJ2-1; 8 positions match TRBD1. This CDR3 has 16 residues. J was trimmed by 8 bases and V by 3 bases; bases with no gene match: 12. CDR1 LGHDT and CDR2 YNNKEL come from the germline V gene (reference sequence). The CDR3 DNA follows: TGTGCCAGCAGCCAGGTCCGGGACAGGCCCTGGGATGAGCAGTTCTTC. Protein product: CASSQVRDRPWDEQFF.

This rearrangement joins TRBV2 to TRBJ1-4; D is unresolved. With 4 bases removed from V and 8 bases from J, the gap between germline ends came to 14 bases. Germline-derived CDR1 and CDR2 are SNHLY and FYNNEI. The length of the CDR3 is 14 residues. CDR3 in DNA: TGTGCCAGCAGTGTACGAGTGGGGATCGAAAAACTGTTTTTT. Its translation is CASSVRVGIEKLFF.

V is TRBV3-1 (or the pseudogene TRBV3-2) and J is TRBJ2-2; D is perhaps TRBD2 (6 bases). The CDR3 spans 16 residues. V lost 3 bases and J lost 6, with 17 bases in between. Per the germline V gene, CDR1 is LGHDT and CDR2 is YNNKEL (reference sequence). The CDR3 spells CASSHPNVGGSGELFF. CDR3 DNA sequence: TGTGCCAGCAGCCACCCCAACGTTGGAGGGTCCGGGGAGCTGTTTTTT.

The chain links TRBV5-1 to TRBJ2-5; 14 nucleotides align to TRBD2. The V segment lost 5 bases and the J segment 5 bases; nucleotides outside the gene matches: 11. This CDR3 spans 17 amino acids. Germline-derived CDR1 and CDR2 are SGHRS and YFSETQ. The CDR3 region is CASRRLAGGAREETQYF. The CDR3 DNA sequence: TGCGCCAGCAGACGACTAGCGGGAGGGGCCAGAGAGGAGACCCAGTACTTC.

This chain links TRBV6-2 or TRBV6-3 with TRBJ2-5; 7 nucleotides line up with TRBD2. V trimming: 2 bases; J trimming: 5 bases; junction bases outside the gene matches: 8. Germline CDR1 reads MNHEY; CDR2 reads SVGEGT. The CDR3 is 15 amino acids. The CDR3 nucleotides are TGTGCCAGCAGTTACGGGACTATCATTTTGGAGACCCAGTACTTC. Translating it yields CASSYGTIILETQYF.

The chain is built from TRBV7-8 and TRBJ2-1, with D perhaps being TRBD1 or TRBD2 (5 bases each). The V end lost 1 base, the J end lost 3 bases, and 19 bases lay between the germline ends. The germline CDR1 and CDR2 sequences are SGHVS and FQNEAQ. There are 18 residues in the CDR3. The CDR3 spells CASSLGGPGTGNYNEQFF. CDR3 bases: TGTGCCAGCAGCTTAGGGGGTCCCGGGACGGGTAACTACAATGAGCAGTTCTTC.

The chain is built from TRBV28 and TRBJ2-7; possibly TRBD1 for D (7 bases). The CDR3 runs to 14 residues. The ends were cut back, 5 bases at V and 0 bases at J, with 11 bases in the middle. Germline CDR1 reads MDHEN; CDR2 reads SYDVKM. The CDR3 region is CASSPGGISYEQYF. DNA for the CDR3: TGTGCCAGCAGTCCAGGGGGGATCTCCTACGAGCAGTACTTC.

The J gene is TRBJ2-1, the V gene TRBV6-5; 12 nucleotides align to TRBD2. With 6 bases clipped from V and 0 bases from J, the junction kept 0 bases outside the gene matches. Germline CDR1 MNHEY, CDR2 SVGAGI. CDR3 length equals 15 residues. This chain's CDR3 is CASRGLAGSYNEQFF. CDR3 DNA sequence: TGTGCCAGCAGGGGACTAGCGGGCTCCTACAATGAGCAGTTCTTC.

The J gene is TRBJ1-1, the V gene TRBV27; 11 bases map to TRBD1. The CDR3 loop spans 18 amino acids. With V trimmed by 6 bases and J by 5 bases, 17 bases remained unmatched. The germline V gene has CDR1 MNHEY and CDR2 SMNVEV (reference sequence). The CDR3 loop is CASSPPWTGGGVSTEAFF. The CDR3 coding sequence is TGTGCCAGCAGCCCTCCTTGGACAGGGGGCGGAGTGTCTACTGAAGCTTTCTTT.

The chain combines TRBV27 with TRBJ2-1, with D possibly being TRBD2 (5 bases). CDR3 length equals 15 residues. Germline loops: CDR1 MNHEY, CDR2 SMNVEV (reference sequence). V was trimmed by 3 bases and J by 0 bases, leaving 9 bases between them. CDR3 residues: CASSFSGRSYNEQFF. The CDR3 DNA reads TGTGCCAGCAGTTTCAGCGGCCGCTCCTACAATGAGCAGTTCTTC.

Concerning this clone itself: Other DNA sequences from this sample encode an identical CDR3 as well. The chain carries TRBV28 and TRBJ1-4; D call uncertain. This CDR3 has 11 amino acids. The ends were cut back, 6 bases at V and 10 bases at J, with 9 bases in the middle. Germline V gene lookup returns CDR1 MDHEN and CDR2 SYDVKM. CDR3 residues: CASSLGGKLFF. In nucleotides, the CDR3 is TGTGCCAGCAGCTTGGGAGGAAAACTGTTTTTT. Together with reference TRBV28 and TRBJ1-4, the CDR3 gives the full variable domain: DVKVTQSSRYLVKRTGEKVFLECVQDMDHENMFWYRQDPGLGLRLIYFSYDVKMKEKGDIPEGYSVSREKKERFSLILESASTNQTSMYLCASSLGGKLFFGSGTQLSVL.

J is TRBJ2-3 and V is TRBV15; D possibly matches TRBD1 or TRBD2 (6 bases each). V was cut by 5 bases and J by 1 base, with 13 bases left in between. The CDR3 runs to 15 residues. Germline-derived CDR1 and CDR2 are LNHNV and YYDKDF (reference sequence). CDR3 sequence: CATSEGGRRTDTQYF. DNA of the CDR3: TGTGCCACCAGCGAAGGGGGGCGCCGCACAGATACGCAGTATTTT.

The chain combines TRBV30 with TRBJ2-4, with D tentatively TRBD1 (6 bases). V was shortened by 3 bases and J by 0 bases, with 9 bases between the two germline ends. Germline CDR1 GTSNPN, CDR2 SVGIG (reference sequence). The CDR3 is made up of 14 amino acids. The CDR3 is CAWRGTLAKNIQYF. The DNA of the CDR3 is TGTGCCTGGAGAGGGACATTAGCCAAAAACATTCAGTACTTC.

The gene calls are TRBV28 and TRBJ1-6, with D unresolved. Per the germline V gene, CDR1 is MDHEN and CDR2 is SYDVKM. V was trimmed by 6 bases and J by 9 bases, leaving 6 bases between them. The CDR3 has 11 amino acids. The CDR3 DNA follows: TGTGCCAGCAGGGGAGGTTCACCCCTCCACTTT. The encoded protein is CASRGGSPLHF.

The V and J genes are TRBV30 and TRBJ2-1; D is ambiguous. The ends were cut back, 0 bases at V and 7 bases at J, with 10 bases in the middle. CDR1 GTSNPN and CDR2 SVGIG come from the germline V gene (reference sequence). The CDR3 runs to 13 residues. The CDR3 is CAWSVLLGNEQFF. The DNA for the CDR3 is TGTGCCTGGAGTGTACTGCTGGGGAATGAGCAGTTCTTC.

This chain uses TRBV7-9 with TRBJ2-1; TRBD1 aligns across 7 bases. The germline V gene has CDR1 SEHNR and CDR2 FQNEAQ (reference sequence). The CDR3 length is 15 residues. V was clipped by 8 bases and J by 7 bases; unmatched bases: 14. The CDR3 region has the DNA TGTGCCAGCGAAAAACAGGGGAGTCGAAATAATGAGCAGTTCTTC. Translation: CASEKQGSRNNEQFF.

The chain joins TRBV6-5 to TRBJ1-2; 11 bases align to TRBD1. CDR1 is MNHEY and CDR2 is SVGAGI in the germline V gene. CDR3 size: 13 residues. V dropped 4 bases and J dropped 6; count of bases not matched to a gene: 1. The CDR3 nucleotides are TGTGCCAGCAGTTGGGACAGGGGGAATGGCTACACCTTC. Translating it yields CASSWDRGNGYTF.

The CDR3 sequence: CASQRNEKLFF. The CDR3 bases are TGTGCCTCGCAACGTAATGAAAAACTGTTTTTT. The chain links TRBV30 to TRBJ1-4, with no clear D. Germline CDR1 and CDR2: GTSNPN and SVGIG (reference sequence). Trimming cost V 7 bases and J 4 bases, with 7 bases left between them. This CDR3 is built from 11 residues.

The chain is built from TRBV6-1 and TRBJ1-5; D is possibly TRBD1 (6 bases). There are 15 residues in the CDR3. The V end was cut by 1 base, the J end by 4 bases, with 11 bases between. Germline-derived CDR1 and CDR2 are MNHNS and SASEGT. CDR3 bases: TGTGCCAGCAGTGAAGTCGGACAGTCAAATCAGCCCCAGCATTTT. Translating gives CASSEVGQSNQPQHF.

J is TRBJ2-1 and V is TRBV24-1; D perhaps matches TRBD1 (6 bases). Germline loops: CDR1 KGHDR, CDR2 SFDVKD. CDR3 length: 16 amino acids. Trimming took off 5 bases at V and 0 bases at J, with 13 bases between the two ends. CDR3 DNA: TGTGCCACCAGTGGAGGGGGTGATAGCTCCTACAATGAGCAGTTCTTC. Amino acids: CATSGGGDSSYNEQFF.

V and J are TRBV4-1 and TRBJ2-3, with unresolved D. CDR3 length equals 12 residues. The germline V gene has CDR1 MGHRA and CDR2 YSYEKL. Trimming removed 1 base from V and 9 bases from J, with 8 bases in between. Here the CDR3 reads CASSQGPFTQYF. In DNA form, the CDR3 reads TGCGCCAGCAGCCAAGGTCCGTTCACGCAGTATTTT.

The chain joins TRBV6-1 to TRBJ1-3, with D hard to call. The CDR3 is 16 amino acids. Germline V CDR1 and CDR2: MNHNS, SASEGT. The V end lost 4 bases, the J end lost 0 bases, and 13 bases lay between the germline ends. CDR3 protein: CASSVFSNPSGNTIYF. In nucleotides, the CDR3 is TGTGCCAGCAGTGTCTTTAGTAACCCCTCTGGAAACACCATATATTTT.

The chain carries TRBV5-4 and TRBJ1-3, with D possibly being TRBD1 (6 bases). V gave up 4 bases and J gave up 8 bases, with 16 bases separating them. Per the germline V gene, CDR1 is SGHNT and CDR2 is YYREEE (reference sequence). CDR3 length: 14 residues. In DNA, the CDR3 is TGTGCCAGCAGCGCCCAGGGGCCGCTAGACACCATATATTTT. This sequence encodes CASSAQGPLDTIYF.

The gene calls are TRBV9 and TRBJ2-6; the D is unclear. In germline, CDR1 is SGDLS, CDR2 YYNGEE. V was clipped by 1 base and J by 0 bases, with 11 bases between them. This CDR3 comprises 17 residues. The CDR3 DNA follows: TGTGCCAGCAGCGTATCGGATAGGATCTCTGGGGCCAACGTCCTGACTTTC. It specifies CASSVSDRISGANVLTF.